These 25 T cell receptor beta chains originate from one sample sequenced in a study of cytomegalovirus exposure and HLA in healthy donors (dated by TCRdb to the late 2010s). Libraries were prepared through the immunoSEQ multiplex PCR assay. A mixture of 60 forward primers for TCR Vbeta segments and 13 reverse primers for TCR Jbeta segments was used in the multiplex PCR. Not all clones reach the TCRdb copy of this immuneACCESS table, which keeps in-frame sequences only. Checked studies attribute under half of the gap to unresolved V genes and leave the rest unexplained. The table for this sample lists 130,000 to 150,000 clones; around a tenth of them were counted only once. Clones ranked in the top ten supply approximately 1.8% of the sample. Sequencing used PBMCs. The source is a male donor in good health and CMV-seronegative.

This clone was found a few times. The DNA of the CDR3 is TGTGCCAGCAGTTCAGACAGCAATGAGCAGTTCTTC. Translation gives CASSSDSNEQFF. The chain carries TRBV27 and TRBJ2-1, with D possibly TRBD1 on 5 matching bases. The CDR3 is made up of 12 amino acids. V lost 4 bases and J lost 6, with 7 bases in between. The V gene's germline CDR1 is MNHEY and CDR2 SMNVEV (reference sequence).

This clone was picked up a small number of times. The chain carries TRBV5-4 and TRBJ2-7; D is possibly TRBD1 (5 bases). Germline V gene sequence: CDR1 SGHNT, CDR2 YYREEE (reference sequence). Trimming stripped 4 bases from V and 0 bases from J, with 11 bases between. The CDR3 is made up of 14 amino acids. The CDR3 reads CASSLDIRSYEQYF. For the CDR3, the DNA is TGTGCCAGCAGCCTGGACATCCGCTCCTACGAGCAGTACTTC. The full variable domain, rest sourced from reference TRBV5-4 and TRBJ2-7, is ETGVTQSPTHLIKTRGQQVTLRCSSQSGHNTVSWYQQALGQGPQFIFQYYREEENGRGNFPPRFSGLQFPNYSSELNVNALELDDSALYLCASSLDIRSYEQYFGPGTRLTVT.

The chain employs TRBV7-2 and TRBJ2-2, with TRBD1 identical over 7 bases. Germline assignment: CDR1 SGHTA and CDR2 FQGNSA. There are 15 residues in the CDR3. The trim removed 5 bases at V and 5 bases at J, leaving 8 bases unmatched. The CDR3 DNA follows: TGTGCCAGCAGCGCCCGACAGGGAGAGACCGGGGAGCTGTTTTTT. Encoded protein: CASSARQGETGELFF.

This clone was picked up a small number of times. The rearrangement joins TRBV19 to TRBJ1-1; D gene ambiguous. In germline, CDR1 is LNHDA, CDR2 SQIVND (reference sequence). This CDR3 has 13 amino acids. The V gene lost 7 bases and the J gene lost 2 bases, with 11 bases spanning the gap. The CDR3, as DNA: TGTGCCAGTACCCAACAAATAAACACTGAAGCTTTCTTT. Protein product: CASTQQINTEAFF.

The chain joins TRBV2 to TRBJ2-6; 7 positions agree with TRBD1. The CDR3 loop spans 15 amino acids. CDR1 is SNHLY, CDR2 FYNNEI, per germline. V lost 6 bases and J lost 2; bases outside the gene matches: 4. The CDR3 here is CASRDDRAGANVLTF. In DNA form, the CDR3 reads TGTGCCAGCAGAGACGACAGGGCTGGGGCCAACGTCCTGACTTTC. Using reference TRBV2 and TRBJ2-6 for the parts outside the CDR3, the full variable domain is EPEVTQTPSHQVTQMGQEVILRCVPISNHLYFYWYRQILGQKVEFLVSFYNNEISEKSEIFDDQFSVERPDGSNFTLKIRSTKLEDSAMYFCASRDDRAGANVLTFGAGSRLTVL.

The table lists this clone with a few counts. V and J are TRBV4-3 and TRBJ2-5; no reliable D call. Germline V lookup: CDR1 LGHNA, CDR2 YSLEER. The CDR3 extends over 13 amino acids. V was pared by 3 bases and J by 2 bases, with 7 bases between. In DNA form, the CDR3 reads TGCGCCAGCAGCCAGGCCGTGCAAGAGACCCAGTACTTC. Protein: CASSQAVQETQYF.

The J gene is TRBJ2-1, the V gene TRBV4-3; weak D call: TRBD2 (5 bases). V gave up 0 bases and J gave up 4 bases, with 10 bases separating them. Germline loops: CDR1 LGHNA, CDR2 YSLEER. The CDR3 length is 15 residues. The CDR3 here is CASSQEGPGYNEQFF. DNA of the CDR3: TGCGCCAGCAGCCAAGAGGGTCCGGGGTACAATGAGCAGTTCTTC.

This clone was seen more than once but under ten times. Other DNA sequences of this sample code for an identical CDR3. The gene calls are TRBV4-3 and TRBJ2-7, with D possibly being TRBD2 (5 bases). With 1 base removed from V and 4 bases from J, the gap between germline ends came to 8 bases. The CDR3 extends over 13 amino acids. Germline CDR1 and CDR2: LGHNA and YSLEER. The CDR3 DNA reads TGCGCCAGCAGCCAAGTGCGCGGGTACGAGCAGTACTTC. This encodes CASSQVRGYEQYF.

This clone showed up just a few times. This chain's CDR3 is CAWSVNIGAAGAYNEQFF. The CDR3 coding sequence is TGTGCCTGGAGTGTAAACATTGGGGCGGCGGGGGCCTACAATGAGCAGTTCTTC. The rearrangement links TRBV30 to TRBJ2-1, with 7 bases lining up with TRBD2. V lost 0 bases, J lost 2 bases, and 13 bases stayed unmatched. The CDR3 is made up of 18 amino acids. Germline assignment: CDR1 GTSNPN and CDR2 SVGIG (reference sequence).

V gene TRBV11-2 combines with J gene TRBJ2-6; a weak D match, TRBD1 (5 bases). This CDR3 has 16 residues. Germline lookup yields CDR1 SGHAT and CDR2 FQNNGV. V was pared by 4 bases and J by 2 bases, with 12 bases between. CDR3 nucleotide sequence: TGTGCCAGCAGCTCCATCAGGGTGACTGGGGCCAACGTCCTGACTTTC. Residues: CASSSIRVTGANVLTF.

The chain has TRBV5-4 and TRBJ2-7, with a tentative D call TRBD1 (5 bases). The V gene lost 1 base and the J gene lost 7 bases, with 21 bases spanning the gap. This CDR3 has 16 residues. The germline V gene encodes CDR1 SGHNT and CDR2 YYREEE (reference sequence). This CDR3 is CASSLILTARQGEQYF. The CDR3 region has the DNA TGTGCCAGCAGCTTGATCCTAACTGCTAGGCAGGGAGAGCAGTACTTC.

The chain carries TRBV4-1 and TRBJ1-1; possibly TRBD1 for D (5 bases). V was cut by 1 base and J by 3 bases, with 9 bases left in between. CDR1 and CDR2 from the germline V gene are MGHRA and YSYEKL. CDR3 size: 14 residues. The CDR3 here is CASSQGGWDTEAFF. In DNA, the CDR3 is TGCGCCAGCAGCCAAGGGGGCTGGGACACTGAAGCTTTCTTT.

The chain is built from TRBV7-2 and TRBJ1-1; 7 bases fit TRBD1. The CDR3 contains 17 residues. Germline CDR1 SGHTA, CDR2 FQGNSA. Unmatched junction bases numbered 18, after V lost 7 bases and J lost 4 bases. CDR3 protein: CASNLRLLGTAGTEAFF. The CDR3 DNA is TGTGCCAGCAACCTACGATTACTCGGGACAGCCGGCACTGAAGCTTTCTTT.

The chain has TRBV29-1 and TRBJ2-1; 7 bases line up with TRBD1. Per the germline V gene, CDR1 is SQVTM and CDR2 is ANQGSEA. V was clipped by 8 bases and J by 10 bases; unmatched bases: 8. The CDR3 totals 11 residues. The CDR3 reads CSIPQGKEQFF. CDR3 nucleotide sequence: TGCAGCATACCACAGGGGAAGGAGCAGTTCTTC.

The genes are TRBV6-6 and TRBJ1-1; D is unresolved. Trimming shortened V by 6 bases and J by 4 bases, and 9 bases separated the two germline ends. In germline, CDR1 is MNHNY, CDR2 SVGAGI (reference sequence). This CDR3 has 12 amino acids. The CDR3 nucleotides read TGTGCCAGCAGGTCCGGTGGCACTGAAGCTTTCTTT. Translation gives CASRSGGTEAFF.

This clone was seen a few times. This rearrangement joins TRBV7-2 to TRBJ1-5; D unresolved. Germline V gene sequence: CDR1 SGHTA, CDR2 FQGNSA. V lost 3 bases to trimming and J lost 4 bases, with 7 bases between them. This CDR3 spans 13 amino acids. The CDR3 loop is CASSFYGNQPQHF. In DNA, the CDR3 is TGTGCCAGCAGCTTCTACGGGAATCAGCCCCAGCATTTT.

This clone was observed a handful of times. The rearrangement links TRBV25-1 to TRBJ2-2; TRBD2 might be the D (7 bases). The CDR3 extends over 16 amino acids. Germline loops: CDR1 MGHDK, CDR2 SYGVNS. The V end lost 1 base, the J end lost 4 bases, and 13 bases lay between the germline ends. The CDR3 nucleotides read TGTGCCAGCAGTGAATGGGGAGGGGGAGTCACCGGGGAGCTGTTTTTT. Amino acid sequence: CASSEWGGGVTGELFF.

V and J are TRBV6-6 and TRBJ1-2, with D maybe TRBD1 (6 bases). CDR1 and CDR2 (germline): MNHNY, SVGAGI (reference sequence). The CDR3 is 10 residues long. The ends were cut back, 8 bases at V and 8 bases at J, with 9 bases in the middle. CDR3 sequence reads: CASRGAGYTF. The CDR3 region has the DNA TGTGCCAGCCGGGGGGCAGGCTACACCTTC.

This chain joins TRBV4-3 and TRBJ1-2; 9 positions match TRBD1. This CDR3 spans 18 amino acids. CDR1 and CDR2 from the germline V gene are LGHNA and YSLEER. V was clipped by 0 bases and J by 3 bases; unmatched bases: 11. CDR3 protein: CASSQEGTGGDSYYGYTF. DNA of the CDR3: TGCGCCAGCAGCCAAGAGGGCACAGGGGGCGACTCGTACTATGGCTACACCTTC.

V and J are TRBV4-3 and TRBJ2-6; TRBD2 matches 7 bases. Germline values: CDR1 LGHNA, CDR2 YSLEER. V shed 4 bases, J shed 2 bases, and the junction held 5 bases outside the gene matches. The CDR3 consists of 16 residues. CDR3 bases: TGCGCCAGCAGCCCCGATCTAGCGGCTGGGGCCAACGTCCTGACTTTC. As protein: CASSPDLAAGANVLTF.

This clone was seen more than once but under ten times. The rearrangement uses TRBV28 and TRBJ1-2, with D hard to call. CDR3 length: 13 residues. CDR1 MDHEN and CDR2 SYDVKM come from the germline V gene. V lost 2 bases, J lost 6 bases, and 10 bases lay in between. CDR3 in DNA: TGTGCCAGCAGTTTAATCCAGACAAATGGCTACACCTTC. This codes for CASSLIQTNGYTF.

This clone was observed a few times. The V and J genes are TRBV30 and TRBJ1-1; TRBD1 might be the D (5 bases). The V end lost 3 bases, the J end lost 1 base, and 9 bases lay between the germline ends. CDR1 and CDR2 from the germline V gene are GTSNPN and SVGIG (reference sequence). The CDR3 totals 13 residues. The CDR3 loop reads CAWRVQENTEAFF. The CDR3 nucleotides read TGTGCCTGGAGGGTACAGGAGAACACTGAAGCTTTCTTT.

In its sample, this clone was seen a few times. This chain uses TRBV29-1 with TRBJ2-3; TRBD1 agrees at 10 bases. J lost 1 base, V lost 7 bases, and 5 bases had no gene match. Germline values: CDR1 SQVTM, CDR2 ANQGSEA. This CDR3 has 14 amino acids. The CDR3 DNA follows: TGCAGCGCCCGACAGGGGGCCGGCACAGATACGCAGTATTTT. Translated, it gives CSARQGAGTDTQYF.

The chain is built from TRBV5-1 and TRBJ2-3, with a weak D call TRBD2 (7 bases). Looked up from germline, CDR1 is SGHRS and CDR2 is YFSETQ. The V end was cut by 2 bases, the J end by 4 bases, with 14 bases between. The CDR3 loop spans 15 amino acids. CDR3 region: CASSLGRGNADTQYF. CDR3 nucleotides: TGCGCCAGCAGCTTAGGGAGGGGGAATGCAGATACGCAGTATTTT.

The J gene is TRBJ2-6, the V gene TRBV5-1; 10 bases are shared with TRBD1. J gave up 2 bases and V 5 bases, and 10 bases lay outside the gene matches. Germline lookup yields CDR1 SGHRS and CDR2 YFSETQ. This CDR3 contains 18 residues. The DNA for the CDR3 is TGCGCCAGCAGACTGGCTTGGGACAGGGGAACTGGGGCCAACGTCCTGACTTTC. Protein: CASRLAWDRGTGANVLTF.